This T cell receptor (beta chain) emerged from a study of blood T cell repertoires in COVID-19. Looking at the study overall: Sources were T cells, B-cell-depleted T cells, or PBMCs; the material itself was cDNA or gDNA.

Participants were aged about 18 to 100 years from around 24 US areas. Allocation to cohorts depended on clinical history reported by the participants. Trimming cost V 3 bases and J 2 bases; bases outside gene matches: 6. This CDR3 is 18 amino acids long. Germline loops: CDR1 SGHDN, CDR2 FVKESK. Authors' processing steps: Estimation of nucleated cell counts was performed using reference gene primer amplification. Clones were read by immunoSEQ multiplex PCR, and TCRdb kept only the in-frame ones, dropping some. Clone size and the V and J calls come from that table; the DNA yielded D and trimming. The sample yields approximately 200,000 clones, approximately 86% seen once.

This receptor was taken from a woman aged 30 to 39 who had been exposed to COVID-19. Sequenced material: PBMCs or T cells enriched from blood (not recorded which). The chain couples TRBV14 to TRBJ2-3, with TRBD2 identical over 15 bases. This CDR3 is CASSQDGLAGGITDTQYF. The CDR3 DNA reads as TGTGCCAGCAGCCAGGACGGACTAGCGGGGGGGATCACAGATACGCAGTATTTT.